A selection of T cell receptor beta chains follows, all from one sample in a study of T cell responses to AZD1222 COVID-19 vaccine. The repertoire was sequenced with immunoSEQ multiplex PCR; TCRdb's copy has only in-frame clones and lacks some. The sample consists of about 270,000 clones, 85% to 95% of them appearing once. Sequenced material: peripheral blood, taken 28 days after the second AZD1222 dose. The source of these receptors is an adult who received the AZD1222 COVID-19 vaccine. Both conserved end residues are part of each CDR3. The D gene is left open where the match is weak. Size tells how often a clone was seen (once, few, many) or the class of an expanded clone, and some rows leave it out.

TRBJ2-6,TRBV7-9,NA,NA,TGTGCCAGCAGCCCTCCCCCTGGGGCCAACGTCCTGACTTTC,CASSPPPGANVLTF
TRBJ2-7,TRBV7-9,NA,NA,TGTGCCAGCAGCTCACTTGACAGTCACAAGCAGTACTTC,CASSSLDSHKQYF
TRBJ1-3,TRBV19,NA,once,TGTGCCAGTAGTAAAGACAGACTATTCTCTGGAAACACCATATATTTT,CASSKDRLFSGNTIYF
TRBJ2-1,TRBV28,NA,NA,TGTGCCAGCAGCCTTCCCCTCCGGGGTCGATACAATGAGCAGTTCTTC,CASSLPLRGRYNEQFF
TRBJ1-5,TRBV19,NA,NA,TGTGCCAGTTCGACATCTGCGGGACACCCTGAGCCCCAGCATTTT,CASSTSAGHPEPQHF
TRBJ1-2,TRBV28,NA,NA,NA,CASADKDYGYTFGSGTRPGGGYTF
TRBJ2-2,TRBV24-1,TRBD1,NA,TGTGCCACCAGTGACCCGGGACAGGCTCTTTCCGGGGAGCTGTTTTTT,CATSDPGQALSGELFF
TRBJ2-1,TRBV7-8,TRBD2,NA,TGTGCCAGCAGCTCGGGACTAGCGGGGGGGCAAACATACAATGAGCAGTTCTTC,CASSSGLAGGQTYNEQFF
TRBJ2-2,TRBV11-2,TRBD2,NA,TGTGCCAGCAGCTTAGCGTCGGTAGCGGGAGGAAACACCGGGGAGCTGTTTTTT,CASSLASVAGGNTGELFF
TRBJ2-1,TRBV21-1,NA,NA,TGTGCCTTCTTGGGGGGTTTAGTCAATGAGCAGTTCTTC,CAFLGGLVNEQFF
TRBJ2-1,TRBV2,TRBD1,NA,TGTGCCAGCAGTGAAGCCCCCGGGACAGGGGGCAAAAATGAGCAGTTCTTC,CASSEAPGTGGKNEQFF
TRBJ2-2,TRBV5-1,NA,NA,TGCGCCAGCAGCCGCAACAGGGAGAGCCCCGGGGAGCTGTTTTTT,CASSRNRESPGELFF